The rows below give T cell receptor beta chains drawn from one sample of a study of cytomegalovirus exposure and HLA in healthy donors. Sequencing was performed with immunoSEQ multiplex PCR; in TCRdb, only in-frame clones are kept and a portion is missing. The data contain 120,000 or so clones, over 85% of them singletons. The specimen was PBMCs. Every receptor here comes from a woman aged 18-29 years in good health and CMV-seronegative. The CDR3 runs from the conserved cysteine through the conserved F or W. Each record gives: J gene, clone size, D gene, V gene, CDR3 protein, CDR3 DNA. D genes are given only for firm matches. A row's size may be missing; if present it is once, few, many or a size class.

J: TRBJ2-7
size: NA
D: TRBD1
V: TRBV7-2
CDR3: CASSPQTGVVEQYF
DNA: TGTGCCAGCAGCCCCCAGACAGGGGTAGTCGAGCAGTACTTC

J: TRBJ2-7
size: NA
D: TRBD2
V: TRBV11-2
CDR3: CASSLDSSASGTYEQYF
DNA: TGTGCCAGCAGCTTAGACAGCAGCGCTAGCGGGACCTACGAGCAGTACTTC

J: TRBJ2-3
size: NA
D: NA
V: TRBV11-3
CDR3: CATRSIAESTDTQYF
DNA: TGTGCCACCCGCTCTATAGCGGAGAGCACAGATACGCAGTATTTT

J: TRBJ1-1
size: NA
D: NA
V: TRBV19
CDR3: CASSTSGNTEAFF
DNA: TGTGCCAGTAGTACGTCAGGGAACACTGAAGCTTTCTTT

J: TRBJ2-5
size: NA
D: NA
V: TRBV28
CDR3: CASSGRMRGETQYF
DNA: TGTGCCAGCAGTGGGAGAATGAGAGGAGAGACCCAGTACTTC

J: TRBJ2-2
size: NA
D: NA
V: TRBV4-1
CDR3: CASSQFSGELFF
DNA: TGCGCCAGCAGCCAATTCTCCGGGGAGCTGTTTTTT

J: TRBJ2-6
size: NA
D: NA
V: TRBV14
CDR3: CASSPFAAGANVLTF
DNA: TGTGCCAGCAGCCCTTTTGCAGCTGGGGCCAACGTCCTGACTTTC

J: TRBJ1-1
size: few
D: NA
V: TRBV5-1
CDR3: CASRGETEAFF
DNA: TGCGCCAGCAGAGGAGAGACTGAAGCTTTCTTT

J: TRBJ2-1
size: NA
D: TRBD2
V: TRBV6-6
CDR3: CASSYTSGSRNEQFF
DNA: TGTGCCAGCAGTTACACTAGCGGGAGCCGGAATGAGCAGTTCTTC

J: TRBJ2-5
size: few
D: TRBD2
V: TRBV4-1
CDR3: CASSQAGGYQETQYF
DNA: TGCGCCAGCAGCCAAGCGGGGGGGTACCAAGAGACCCAGTACTTC

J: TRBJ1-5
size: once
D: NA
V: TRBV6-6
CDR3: CASSLIQGRNQPQHF
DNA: TGTGCCAGCAGTTTGATACAGGGTCGCAATCAGCCCCAGCATTTT

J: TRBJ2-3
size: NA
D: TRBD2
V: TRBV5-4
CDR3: CASSLGAGVGTDTQYF
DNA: TGTGCCAGCAGCTTGGGCGCGGGAGTGGGGACAGATACGCAGTATTTT

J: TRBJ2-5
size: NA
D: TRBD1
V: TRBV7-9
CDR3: CASSRTRNRGETQYF
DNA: TGTGCCAGCAGTAGAACGAGAAACAGGGGGGAGACCCAGTACTTC

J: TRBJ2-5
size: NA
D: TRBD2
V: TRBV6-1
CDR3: CASSEGLAGGKQETQYF
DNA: TGTGCCAGCAGTGAGGGCCTAGCGGGGGGGAAACAAGAGACCCAGTACTTC

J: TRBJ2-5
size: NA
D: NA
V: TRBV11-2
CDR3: CASSPQGLKETQYF
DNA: TGTGCCAGCAGCCCCCAAGGACTGAAAGAGACCCAGTACTTC

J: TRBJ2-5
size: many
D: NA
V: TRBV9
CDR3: CASPPRLDSQETQYF
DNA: TGTGCCAGCCCTCCTAGACTCGACAGCCAAGAGACCCAGTACTTC

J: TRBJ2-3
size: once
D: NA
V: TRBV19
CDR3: CASSIGQGTDTQYF
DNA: TGTGCCAGTAGTATAGGTCAGGGGACAGATACGCAGTATTTT

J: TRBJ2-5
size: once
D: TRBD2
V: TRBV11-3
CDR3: CASSSGTSGSTQETQYF
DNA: TGTGCCAGCAGCTCCGGGACTAGCGGGAGTACCCAAGAGACCCAGTACTTC

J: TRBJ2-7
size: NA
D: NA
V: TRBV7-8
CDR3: CASSRTGSSYEQYF
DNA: TGTGCCAGCAGCCGGACGGGGAGCTCCTACGAGCAGTACTTC

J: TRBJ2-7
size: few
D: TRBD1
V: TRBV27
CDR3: CASSPTGANHEQYF
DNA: TGTGCCAGCAGCCCGACAGGGGCAAACCACGAGCAGTACTTC

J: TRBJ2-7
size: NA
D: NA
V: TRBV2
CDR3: CASSEDGSYEQYF
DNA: TGTGCCAGCAGTGAAGACGGGTCCTACGAGCAGTACTTC

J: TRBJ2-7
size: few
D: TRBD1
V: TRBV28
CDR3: CASRRQGGYEQYF
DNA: TGTGCCAGCAGGCGACAGGGGGGCTACGAGCAGTACTTC

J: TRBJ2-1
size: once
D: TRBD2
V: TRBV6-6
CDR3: CASSPPGGLNEQFF
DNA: TGTGCCAGCAGTCCCCCGGGGGGTTTGAATGAGCAGTTCTTC

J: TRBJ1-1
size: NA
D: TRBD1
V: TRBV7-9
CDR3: CASSLGGTGAYTEAFF
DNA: TGTGCCAGCAGCTTAGGGGGGACAGGGGCCTACACTGAAGCTTTCTTT

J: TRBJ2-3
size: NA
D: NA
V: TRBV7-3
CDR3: CASSLFSTDTQYF
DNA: TGTGCCAGCAGCTTATTTAGTACAGATACGCAGTATTTT

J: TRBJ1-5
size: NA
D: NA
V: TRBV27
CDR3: CASGEQGRAPQHF
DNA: TGTGCCAGCGGAGAGCAGGGGCGGGCGCCCCAGCATTTT

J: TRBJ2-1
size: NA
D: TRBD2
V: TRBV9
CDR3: CASSVASTSGRQFF
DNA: TGTGCCAGCAGCGTAGCTTCCACTAGCGGGAGGCAGTTCTTC

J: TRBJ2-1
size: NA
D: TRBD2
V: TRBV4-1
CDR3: CASSPASGGYNEQFF
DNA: TGCGCCAGCAGCCCAGCAAGCGGGGGTTACAATGAGCAGTTCTTC

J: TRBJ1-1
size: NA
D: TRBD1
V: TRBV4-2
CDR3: CASSQVEGANTEAFF
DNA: TGTGCCAGCAGCCAAGTGGAGGGGGCGAACACTGAAGCTTTCTTT

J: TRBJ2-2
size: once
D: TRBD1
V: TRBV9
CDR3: CASSPSQGPTTGELFF
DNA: TGTGCCAGCAGCCCGTCACAGGGGCCTACGACCGGGGAGCTGTTTTTT

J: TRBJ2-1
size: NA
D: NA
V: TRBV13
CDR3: CASSFYSYNEQFF
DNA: TGTGCCAGCAGCTTTTACTCCTACAATGAGCAGTTCTTC

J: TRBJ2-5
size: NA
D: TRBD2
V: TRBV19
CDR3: CASSTLWTSGAKYF
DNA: TGTGCCAGTAGTACCCTTTGGACTAGCGGGGCTAAGTACTTC

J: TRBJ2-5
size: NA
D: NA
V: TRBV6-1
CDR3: CASISGAGETQYF
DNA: TGTGCCAGCATCTCCGGGGCGGGGGAGACCCAGTACTTC

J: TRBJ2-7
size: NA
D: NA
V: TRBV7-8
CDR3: CASSLSARLNYEQYF
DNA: TGTGCCAGCAGCTTAAGCGCGCGCCTGAACTACGAGCAGTACTTC

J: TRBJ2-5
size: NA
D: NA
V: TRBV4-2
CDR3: CASSQEGPQETQYF
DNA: TGTGCCAGCAGCCAAGAGGGCCCTCAAGAGACCCAGTACTTC

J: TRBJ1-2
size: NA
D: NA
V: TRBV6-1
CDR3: CASWAAGSGNYGYTF
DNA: TGTGCCAGCTGGGCGGCGGGGTCTGGGAACTATGGCTACACCTTC

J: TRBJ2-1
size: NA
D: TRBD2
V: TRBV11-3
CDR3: CASSLNSGSYNEQFF
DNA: TGTGCCAGCAGCTTAAACAGCGGGAGTTACAATGAGCAGTTCTTC

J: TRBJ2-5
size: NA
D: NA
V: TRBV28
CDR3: CASSFRGWETQYF
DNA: TGTGCCAGCAGTTTCCGGGGATGGGAGACCCAGTACTTC

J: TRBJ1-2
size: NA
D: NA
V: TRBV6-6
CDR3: CASKLDYGYTF
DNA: TGTGCCAGCAAACTAGATTATGGCTACACCTTC

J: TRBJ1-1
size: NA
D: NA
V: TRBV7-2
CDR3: CASSPQGNTEAFF
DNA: TGTGCCAGCAGCCCACAGGGGAACACTGAAGCTTTCTTT

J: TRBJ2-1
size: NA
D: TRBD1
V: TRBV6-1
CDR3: CASSNPGQGDNEQFF
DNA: TGTGCCAGCAGTAATCCGGGACAGGGAGACAATGAGCAGTTCTTC